The clone carrying this T cell receptor beta chain showed up just a few times. Its specificity is unknown. Molecular barcoding with unique molecular identifiers was used for the TCRbeta library. TCRdb redid the calling of the PCR reads with MiXCR, one entry per CDR3 protein. The sample has about 420,000 distinct CDR3 sequences, 15% to 20% seen once. These data belong to a study of T-cell reconstitution after alpha-beta-depleted transplantation in children. Findings and caveats of the study: It was newly produced T cells that mostly accounted for T-cell counts and diversity one year after transplant. Reportedly, only several hundred clones from non-depleted graft cells drove alpha-beta T-cell counts at about two months.

V lost 5 bases, J lost 0 bases, and 19 bases lay in between. Germline V gives CDR1 MNHEY, CDR2 SMNVEV (reference sequence). The CDR3 is 17 amino acids. This clonotype originated in a boy less than two years old who had a stem cell transplant for Wiskott-Aldrich syndrome, so the T cells may come from the graft donor. This sequence joins TRBV27 and TRBJ2-5; D is possibly TRBD1 or TRBD2 (5 bases each). Material: PBMCs, mostly from graft donor cells, obtained 360 days after TCRalphabeta/CD19-depleted stem cell transplant. The CDR3 protein is CASSPPRGRLYQETQYF. The CDR3 coding sequence is TGTGCCAGCAGTCCCCCCCGGGGACGGTTGTACCAAGAGACCCAGTACTTC.